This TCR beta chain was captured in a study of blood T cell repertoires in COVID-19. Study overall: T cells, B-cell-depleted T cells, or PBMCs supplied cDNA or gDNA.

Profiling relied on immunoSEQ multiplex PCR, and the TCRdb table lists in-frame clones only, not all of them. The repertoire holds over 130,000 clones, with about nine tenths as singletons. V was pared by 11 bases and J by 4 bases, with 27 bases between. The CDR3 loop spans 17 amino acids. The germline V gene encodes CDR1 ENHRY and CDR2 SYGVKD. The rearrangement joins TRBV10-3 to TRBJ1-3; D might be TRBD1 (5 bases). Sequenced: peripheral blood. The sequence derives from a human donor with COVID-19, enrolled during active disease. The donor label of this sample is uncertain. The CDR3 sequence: CALSKGPTQGQGNTIYF. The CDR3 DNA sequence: TGTGCCCTTTCAAAGGGCCCCACTCAGGGCCAAGGAAACACCATATATTTT.